This TCR beta chain originates from a study of T cell clonality in common variable immunodeficiency. The method was immunoSEQ multiplex PCR; TCRdb's version includes in-frame clones alone and lacks a portion of them. This table holds 50,000 to 70,000 clones with no singletons; the top ten claim about 0.8%. Trimming took off 5 bases at V and 6 bases at J, with 22 bases between the two ends. This CDR3 region has 16 residues. Germline loops: CDR1 DFQATT, CDR2 SNEGSKA (reference sequence). Overall study findings and caveats: Fewer TCRbeta clones were shared among CVID subjects than controls.

This clone was counted ten times or more. No antigen is known for it. The observed sequence ends 3 residues before the CDR3 terminus, with the missing tail filled in from the germline J gene. The sequence was obtained from a person aged 18 to 70 in good health. Sequenced sample: peripheral blood mononuclear cells. The chain uses TRBV20-1 and TRBJ1-4; D perhaps matches TRBD1 (5 bases). The DNA read from the CDR3 is TGCAGTGCTGCAAATATACTACAGGATCCGGATGAAAAA. The encoded protein is CSAANILQDPDEK. The whole CDR3 region reads CSAANILQDPDEKLFF.